Below are 29 T cell receptor beta chains sequenced from a single sample in a study of type 1 regulatory T cells. No cognate antigen is known for these TCRs. TCRdb itself ran the reads through MiXCR, one entry per CDR3 protein. Here the sample spans around 62,000 distinct CDR3 sequences, around 63% being singletons. Sample: cultured T cells, either the whole culture or a sorted T cell fraction (not recorded which). Subset defined: Tr1-enriched cell product generated in vitro against host alloantigens. The receptors come from a human donor in good health.

CDR3 bases: TGTGCCAGCAGCTGGGGACGCATGGGCGGGGAGCTGTTTTTT. Its protein product is CASSWGRMGGELFF. V gene TRBV12-3 or TRBV12-4 combines with J gene TRBJ2-2; D is possibly TRBD1 or TRBD2 (5 bases each). V was cut by 6 bases and J by 7 bases, with 15 bases left in between. There are 14 residues in the CDR3.

This chain uses TRBV9 with TRBJ1-2; D is unresolved. V lost 0 bases and J 6 bases, leaving 9 bases between the germline ends. Germline loops: CDR1 SGDLS, CDR2 YYNGEE. The CDR3 runs 13 residues. This chain's CDR3 is CASSVDRIDGYTF. DNA of the CDR3: TGTGCCAGCAGCGTAGATAGGATCGATGGCTACACCTTC.

The chain joins TRBV20-1 to TRBJ2-1, with a weak D call TRBD2 (5 bases). V lost 6 bases and J 4 bases, leaving 22 bases between the germline ends. The germline gives CDR1 DFQATT, CDR2 SNEGSKA (reference sequence). This CDR3 contains 16 residues. Here the CDR3 reads CSATRVDYPTYNEQFF. The DNA for the CDR3 is TGCAGTGCGACCCGAGTCGACTATCCAACATACAATGAGCAGTTCTTC.

The chain links TRBV5-1 to TRBJ2-2, with D unresolved. This CDR3 is 13 amino acids long. Germline V gene lookup returns CDR1 SGHRS and CDR2 YFSETQ. The germline V and J ends were trimmed by 0 bases and 12 bases, with 12 bases remaining between them. The CDR3 nucleotides read TGCGCCAGCAGCTTGGCCGCAGAAAGGAAGCTGTTTTTT. Protein product: CASSLAAERKLFF. The variable domain in full, with the rest retrieved from reference TRBV5-1 and TRBJ2-2, is KAGVTQTPRYLIKTRGQQVTLSCSPISGHRSVSWYQQTPGQGLQFLFEYFSETQRNKGNFPGRFSGRQFSNSRSEMNVSTLELGDSALYLCASSLAAERKLFFGEGSRLTVL.

The J gene is TRBJ2-1, the V gene TRBV3-1, with D unresolved. V lost 4 bases and J lost 7, with 11 bases in between. The CDR3 has 13 residues. Looked up from germline, CDR1 is LGHDT and CDR2 is YNNKEL (reference sequence). The CDR3 loop is CASSRLSGNEQFF. CDR3 in DNA: TGTGCCAGCAGCCGCCTTTCCGGGAATGAGCAGTTCTTC.

The chain employs TRBV29-1 and TRBJ2-7; D could derive from TRBD1 or TRBD2 (5 bases each). This CDR3 spans 13 amino acids. Germline V gene sequence: CDR1 SQVTM, CDR2 ANQGSEA. V gave up 6 bases and J gave up 2 bases, with 14 bases separating them. The CDR3 DNA sequence: TGCAGCGTGCAGGGCGAGGGCCCCTACGAGCAGTACTTC. It codes for CSVQGEGPYEQYF.

The chain links TRBV2 to TRBJ2-7; D may be TRBD2 (6 bases). The CDR3 has 14 amino acids. V lost 6 bases to trimming and J lost 5 bases, with 17 bases between them. Germline CDR1 and CDR2: SNHLY and FYNNEI. CDR3 nucleotides: TGTGCCAGCAGACCCGGGACTTTCAACAACGAGCAGTACTTC. This gives the protein CASRPGTFNNEQYF.

The chain carries TRBV7-8 and TRBJ2-3; TRBD2 might be the D (6 bases). The CDR3 spans 18 residues. V lost 1 base and J lost 1, with 18 bases in between. Germline lookup yields CDR1 SGHVS and CDR2 FQNEAQ. Here the CDR3 reads CASSLVLAQRSGTDTQYF. The CDR3, as DNA: TGTGCCAGCAGCTTAGTACTAGCTCAAAGGTCTGGCACAGATACGCAGTATTTT.

The rearrangement joins TRBV3-1 to TRBJ2-7; TRBD1 matches 9 bases. The CDR3 runs to 14 residues. V lost 5 bases, J lost 6 bases, and 8 bases stayed unmatched. Germline lookup yields CDR1 LGHDT and CDR2 YNNKEL (reference sequence). The CDR3: CASSVSGQGLEQYF. CDR3 nucleotide sequence: TGTGCCAGCAGCGTATCGGGACAGGGCCTCGAGCAGTACTTC.

This clonotype has only a few counts. The chain recombines TRBV7-8 with TRBJ2-5; weak D call: TRBD1 (5 bases). CDR1 is SGHVS, CDR2 FQNEAQ, per germline. CDR3 size: 15 residues. V lost 1 base and J lost 4, with 13 bases in between. The DNA of the CDR3 is TGTGCCAGCAGCTTAGTTCCAGCCCAGGGAGAGACCCAGTACTTC. As protein: CASSLVPAQGETQYF.

There are a few counts of this clonotype. The V and J genes are TRBV20-1 and TRBJ2-1, with 9 nucleotides matching TRBD2. Germline V gene lookup returns CDR1 DFQATT and CDR2 SNEGSKA (reference sequence). There are 16 residues in the CDR3. Trimming removed 5 bases from V and 8 bases from J; junction bases left unmatched: 16. The chain's CDR3 is CSAPRTRAGGGDEQFF. The CDR3 region has the DNA TGCAGTGCTCCGCGGACCCGCGCGGGGGGGGGCGATGAGCAGTTCTTC.

There are a few counts of this clonotype. V usage is TRBV14 and J usage is TRBJ2-1, with D perhaps matching TRBD1 (5 bases). The CDR3 has 14 amino acids. Trimming stripped 1 base from V and 7 bases from J, with 11 bases between. Germline V lookup: CDR1 SGHDN, CDR2 FVKESK. CDR3 protein: CASSQVKGVNEQFF. CDR3 DNA sequence: TGTGCCAGCAGCCAAGTCAAAGGGGTGAATGAGCAGTTCTTC.

The rearrangement links TRBV14 to TRBJ2-3; D possibly corresponds to TRBD2 (6 bases). With 4 bases removed from V and 1 base from J, the gap between germline ends came to 15 bases. CDR1 is SGHDN, CDR2 FVKESK, per germline. The CDR3 is 16 residues long. The CDR3 DNA reads TGTGCCAGCAGCCCGATGGGACTCCCACGCACAGATACGCAGTATTTT. Protein sequence: CASSPMGLPRTDTQYF.

The chain joins TRBV6-5 to TRBJ2-7; 7 bases align to TRBD1. CDR3 length: 13 amino acids. V gave up 6 bases and J gave up 6 bases; unmatched junction bases: 8. Germline V gene sequence: CDR1 MNHEY, CDR2 SVGAGI. In DNA, the CDR3 is TGTGCCAGCAGCCCCGACAGGGTAGGCGAGCAGTACTTC. Its protein product is CASSPDRVGEQYF.

A word on this clonotype: The conserved closing phenylalanine or tryptophan is absent in this CDR3, likely reflecting a read error. The CDR3 loop is CASSYSKFGQPYEQYS. The CDR3 nucleotides are TGTGCCAGCAGTTACTCGAAATTCGGACAGCCCTACGAGCAGTACTCC. The chain uses TRBV6-5 and TRBJ2-7; D perhaps matches TRBD1 (6 bases). CDR3 size: 16 residues. V was clipped by 0 bases and J by 2 bases, with 14 bases between them. CDR1 and CDR2 (germline): MNHEY, SVGAGI.

The chain combines TRBV30 with TRBJ1-2; D remains unclear. The CDR3 covers 14 residues. V gave up 1 base and J gave up 2 bases, with 11 bases separating them. From germline, CDR1 is GTSNPN and CDR2 SVGIG (reference sequence). The CDR3 nucleotides read TGTGCCTGGAGTGCAGAGAACCTGAACTATGGCTACACCTTC. The encoded protein is CAWSAENLNYGYTF.

The chain combines TRBV27 with TRBJ2-7, with 10 bases lining up with TRBD1. Germline V lookup: CDR1 MNHEY, CDR2 SMNVEV (reference sequence). There are 15 residues in the CDR3. The V and J ends lost 8 bases and 1 base, in that order; junction bases with no gene match: 8. The DNA of the CDR3 is TGTGCCAGCCGACCGGACAGGGGGAATTCCTACGAGCAGTACTTC. Translated, it gives CASRPDRGNSYEQYF.

The rearrangement links TRBV29-1 to TRBJ2-2; D unclear. Looked up from germline, CDR1 is SQVTM and CDR2 is ANQGSEA. The CDR3 runs 14 residues. V was shortened by 2 bases and J by 6 bases, with 13 bases between the two germline ends. CDR3 amino acids: CSVERSGSPGELFF. CDR3 sequence (DNA): TGCAGCGTTGAACGGTCAGGAAGTCCCGGGGAGCTGTTTTTT.

About this clonotype itself: One end of the junction does not line up with germline, which may come from a read error. V and J are TRBV20-1 and TRBJ1-5; TRBD1 aligns across 7 bases. The germline V gene has CDR1 DFQATT and CDR2 SNEGSKA (reference sequence). The CDR3 extends over 16 amino acids. The CDR3 spells CSARAPTGVLNQPQHF. CDR3 in DNA: TGCAGTGCTAGAGCCCCTACAGGGGTTCTCAATCAACCCCAGCATTTT.

This chain joins TRBV30 and TRBJ2-3; 10 bases fit TRBD2. V trimming: 3 bases; J trimming: 3 bases; junction bases outside the gene matches: 3. The CDR3 sequence is 14 residues long. The V gene's germline CDR1 is GTSNPN and CDR2 SVGIG (reference sequence). As DNA, the CDR3 is TGTGCCTGGAGAGGACTAGCGGCAACAGATACGCAGTATTTT. Encoded protein: CAWRGLAATDTQYF. Full variable domain (remainder filled in from reference TRBV30 and TRBJ2-3): SQTIHQWPATLVQPVGSPLSLECTVEGTSNPNLYWYRQAAGRGLQLLFYSVGIGQISSEVPQNLSASRPQDRQFILSSKKLLLSDSGFYLCAWRGLAATDTQYFGPGTRLTVL.

The chain couples TRBV7-9 to TRBJ2-7, with D unresolved. Deletions cut 1 base from V and 1 base from J, with 2 bases between. The CDR3 spans 12 residues. Germline V gene sequence: CDR1 SEHNR, CDR2 FQNEAQ (reference sequence). The CDR3 loop reads CASSLVSYEQYF. As DNA, the CDR3 is TGTGCCAGCAGCTTAGTATCCTACGAGCAGTACTTC. Drawing the rest from reference TRBV7-9 and TRBJ2-7, the complete variable domain is DTGVSQNPRHKITKRGQNVTFRCDPISEHNRLYWYRQTLGQGPEFLTYFQNEAQLEKSRLLSDRFSAERPKGSFSTLEIQRTEQGDSAMYLCASSLVSYEQYFGPGTRLTVT.

This clonotype was seen more than once but under ten times. The rearrangement links TRBV7-2 to TRBJ2-3; 15 bases match TRBD2. The ends lost 5 bases at V and 6 bases at J; junction bases unmatched: 9. Germline-derived CDR1 and CDR2 are SGHTA and FQGNSA. The CDR3 has 17 amino acids. CDR3 residues: CASSTPGLAGGGDTQYF. The CDR3, as DNA: TGTGCCAGCAGCACCCCGGGACTAGCGGGAGGAGGGGATACGCAGTATTTT. The full variable domain, rest sourced from reference TRBV7-2 and TRBJ2-3, is GAGVSQSPSNKVTEKGKDVELRCDPISGHTALYWYRQSLGQGLEFLIYFQGNSAPDKSGLPSDRFSAERTGGSVSTLTIQRTQQEDSAVYLCASSTPGLAGGGDTQYFGPGTRLTVL.

V usage is TRBV7-2 and J usage is TRBJ1-6, with TRBD1 matching 9 bases. CDR3 size: 17 residues. Germline CDR1 reads SGHTA; CDR2 reads FQGNSA. V dropped 5 bases and J dropped 9; count of bases not matched to a gene: 14. CDR3 nucleotides: TGTGCCAGCAGCCCGGGACAGGGACTGGCCCGAGGTTCACCCCTCCACTTT. Its protein is CASSPGQGLARGSPLHF.

V is TRBV28 and J is TRBJ1-2; 9 nucleotides agree with TRBD1. V trimming: 6 bases; J trimming: 2 bases; junction bases outside the gene matches: 10. This CDR3 contains 16 residues. CDR1 MDHEN and CDR2 SYDVKM come from the germline V gene. CDR3 protein: CASRLPPGQGNYGYTF. CDR3 DNA: TGTGCCAGCAGACTCCCCCCCGGACAGGGGAACTATGGCTACACCTTC.

The CDR3 nucleotides read TGCGCCAGCACCCGGACAGGGGGCTCCTACGAGCAGTACTTC. This gives the protein CASTRTGGSYEQYF. The chain links TRBV10-2 to TRBJ2-7; 10 nucleotides agree with TRBD1. Germline V gene sequence: CDR1 WSHSY, CDR2 SAAADI. This CDR3 spans 14 amino acids. V lost 7 bases to trimming and J lost 0 bases; unmatched junction nucleotides: 3.

This clonotype has a handful of counts. V usage is TRBV24-1 and J usage is TRBJ2-2; D uncertain. The CDR3 is made up of 13 amino acids. V dropped 1 base and J dropped 9 bases, with 8 bases sitting between them. Looked up from germline, CDR1 is KGHDR and CDR2 is SFDVKD. CDR3 amino acids: CATSDFYNRELFF. CDR3 coding DNA: TGTGCCACCAGTGATTTTTACAACCGGGAGCTGTTTTTT.

J is TRBJ2-5 and V is TRBV6-6, with D unclear. The germline gives CDR1 MNHNY, CDR2 SVGAGI (reference sequence). V was pared by 0 bases and J by 1 base, with 6 bases between. CDR3 length: 14 amino acids. The CDR3: CASSYSGSQETQYF. The CDR3 coding sequence is TGTGCCAGCAGTTACTCAGGCAGCCAAGAGACCCAGTACTTC.

The rearrangement uses TRBV5-1 and TRBJ2-3; 10 bases are a match to TRBD2. The CDR3 contains 15 residues. J was trimmed by 6 bases and V by 4 bases; bases with no gene match: 8. Per the germline V gene, CDR1 is SGHRS and CDR2 is YFSETQ. The CDR3 sequence is CASSQGTSVGDTQYF. The CDR3 DNA reads TGCGCCAGCAGCCAAGGGACTAGCGTAGGGGATACGCAGTATTTT.

The rearrangement links TRBV20-1 to TRBJ2-1, with 12 bases aligning to TRBD2. Losses at the gene ends were 7 bases for V and 7 bases for J; bases not matched to a gene: 5. The germline V gene has CDR1 DFQATT and CDR2 SNEGSKA (reference sequence). There are 13 residues in the CDR3. The CDR3 is CSVSSGRVNEQFF. The CDR3 DNA reads TGCAGTGTGTCTAGCGGGAGGGTAAATGAGCAGTTCTTC.